This entry lists 30 T cell receptor beta chains sequenced from one sample in a study of blood T cell repertoires in COVID-19. Assay used: immunoSEQ multiplex PCR; TCRdb lists only in-frame clones, some missing. The sample carries about 62,000 clones, around 91% recorded once. Specimen: peripheral blood. The receptors were sampled from a woman aged 60-75 years with COVID-19, enrolled during active disease.

V usage is TRBV6-5 and J usage is TRBJ2-1; tentatively, D is TRBD2 (6 bases). The CDR3 has 15 amino acids. Trimming left V 0 bases short and J 5 bases short, with 11 bases between. The germline V gene has CDR1 MNHEY and CDR2 SVGAGI. CDR3 DNA: TGTGCCAGCAGTTACTCTGGCGGGAATAACAATGAGCAGTTCTTC. Its translation: CASSYSGGNNNEQFF.

The rearrangement uses TRBV19 and TRBJ2-6; 8 nucleotides agree with TRBD2. Germline V gene lookup returns CDR1 LNHDA and CDR2 SQIVND (reference sequence). The CDR3 is 15 amino acids. V shed 7 bases and J 4 bases; nucleotides not matched to a gene: 6. The CDR3 reads CASTPGGAGANVLTF. Written as DNA, the CDR3 is TGTGCCAGTACCCCCGGGGGGGCCGGGGCCAACGTCCTGACTTTC.

The V gene is TRBV3-1 (or the pseudogene TRBV3-2), the J gene TRBJ1-2; tentative D call: TRBD1 (5 bases). From germline, CDR1 is LGHDT and CDR2 YNNKEL (reference sequence). V shed 1 base and J shed 4 bases, with 10 bases lying between them. CDR3 length: 14 residues. CDR3 sequence (DNA): TGTGCCAGCAGCCAAGGCCCAGACAGCTATGGCTACACCTTC. This codes for CASSQGPDSYGYTF.

The rearrangement uses TRBV21-1 and TRBJ1-1. TRBV21-1 is a pseudogene. The CDR3 is 18 residues long. CDR3 nucleotides: TGTGCCAGCAGCTGGATCCCCCTGGGTCGGGGGGCGGACACTGAAGCTTTCTTT. It encodes CASSWIPLGRGADTEAFF.

This clone was detected only once. V usage is TRBV28 and J usage is TRBJ1-6; no definite D call. Germline V gene sequence: CDR1 MDHEN, CDR2 SYDVKM. V lost 5 bases and J lost 14, with 13 bases in between. The CDR3 is made up of 12 amino acids. The CDR3 bases are TGTGCCAGCAGTCCGGGTACCCCCACCCTCCACTTT. Its translation: CASSPGTPTLHF.

On this clone itself: One end of the junction is discordant with germline, which a read error may explain. J is TRBJ2-3 and V is TRBV7-7; the match to TRBD2 covers 10 bases. Germline CDR1 SSHAT, CDR2 FNYEAQ (reference sequence). The length of the CDR3 is 16 residues. The CDR3 region has the DNA TGTGCTAGCAGCTCCTTAGCGGGGGGAAGCACAGATACGCAGTATTTT. It is translated as CASSSLAGGSTDTQYF.

The rearrangement uses TRBV27 and TRBJ2-3; D gene uncertain. The CDR3 spans 13 residues. The ends were cut back, 0 bases at V and 5 bases at J, with 6 bases in the middle. Germline lookup yields CDR1 MNHEY and CDR2 SMNVEV (reference sequence). CDR3 DNA sequence: TGTGCCAGCAGTTTATCTCTAGGAGATACGCAGTATTTT. It codes for CASSLSLGDTQYF.

This chain uses TRBV3-1 (or the pseudogene TRBV3-2) with TRBJ1-2, with 12 bases identical to TRBD1. Germline V gene sequence: CDR1 LGHDT, CDR2 YNNKEL (reference sequence). V lost 0 bases and J lost 5; bases outside the gene matches: 7. The CDR3 runs to 17 residues. The CDR3 reads CASSQDRGDRGHYGYTF. The CDR3 DNA sequence: TGTGCCAGCAGCCAAGATCGTGGGGACAGGGGGCATTATGGCTACACCTTC.

V usage is TRBV6-6 and J usage is TRBJ1-4, with TRBD1 identical over 7 bases. The CDR3 has 14 residues. V was pared by 2 bases and J by 7 bases, with 4 bases of the junction left unmatched. CDR1 and CDR2 from the germline V gene are MNHNY and SVGAGI (reference sequence). CDR3 residues: CASSYGQGGEKLFF. CDR3 DNA: TGTGCCAGCAGTTACGGGCAGGGGGGTGAAAAACTGTTTTTT.

The V gene is TRBV4-3, the J gene TRBJ2-2; D gene ambiguous. The CDR3 totals 14 residues. Trimming pared 0 bases from V and 3 bases from J, leaving 5 bases between. Germline V gene sequence: CDR1 LGHNA, CDR2 YSLEER. The CDR3 loop reads CASSQDPDTGELFF. In DNA, the CDR3 is TGCGCCAGCAGCCAAGACCCAGACACCGGGGAGCTGTTTTTT.

The rearrangement links TRBV7-9 to TRBJ2-1; 11 nucleotides agree with TRBD1. The CDR3 sequence is 16 residues long. Germline V gene data show CDR1 as SEHNR and CDR2 as FQNEAQ (reference sequence). The V and J ends lost 2 bases and 5 bases, in that order; junction bases with no gene match: 5. The CDR3 sequence: CASSLLGQGDHNEQFF. Here the CDR3 DNA reads TGTGCCAGCAGCTTACTGGGACAGGGGGACCACAATGAGCAGTTCTTC.

The chain combines TRBV5-6 with TRBJ2-7, with D possibly being TRBD1 (5 bases). The V gene's germline CDR1 is SGHDT and CDR2 YYEEEE. CDR3 length equals 14 residues. V was shortened by 4 bases and J by 1 base, with 12 bases between the two germline ends. CDR3 in amino acids: CASSLIQESYEQYF. The CDR3 bases are TGTGCCAGCAGCCTCATACAGGAATCCTACGAGCAGTACTTC.

J is TRBJ1-5 and V is TRBV11-2; the D gene is possibly TRBD1 (6 bases). This CDR3 is 18 amino acids long. Germline V gives CDR1 SGHAT, CDR2 FQNNGV. Between the trimmed V and J ends, which lost 0 bases and 0 bases, there was a span of 15 bases. In DNA form, the CDR3 reads TGTGCCAGCAGCTTAGACCCTCCAGGGGTTAATAGCAATCAGCCCCAGCATTTT. Translating gives CASSLDPPGVNSNQPQHF.

This clone showed up just once. This sequence joins TRBV4-1 and TRBJ2-7, with 8 bases that match TRBD1. CDR3 length: 14 amino acids. J gave up 2 bases and V 4 bases, and 4 bases lay outside the gene matches. The germline gives CDR1 MGHRA, CDR2 YSYEKL. The CDR3 sequence is CASSLSTGAYEQYF. The DNA of the CDR3 is TGCGCCAGCAGCCTCTCGACAGGGGCCTACGAGCAGTACTTC.

The chain employs TRBV6-2 or TRBV6-3 and TRBJ2-6, with 7 bases lining up with TRBD1. Germline assignment: CDR1 MNHEY and CDR2 SVGEGT. This CDR3 is built from 17 residues. J was trimmed by 1 base and V by 4 bases; bases with no gene match: 7. The CDR3 here is CASSSGTVQSGANVLTF. CDR3 in DNA: TGTGCCAGCAGTTCTGGGACAGTCCAATCTGGGGCCAACGTCCTGACTTTC.

This clone appeared once. The J gene is TRBJ2-5, the V gene TRBV10-2; TRBD1 might be the D (6 bases). This CDR3 has 17 residues. V was shortened by 6 bases and J by 7 bases, with 27 bases between the two germline ends. In germline, CDR1 is WSHSY, CDR2 SAAADI. CDR3 protein: CASRIQGLKAVEGTQYF. DNA for the CDR3: TGCGCCAGCAGGATACAGGGTCTGAAGGCCGTCGAAGGGACCCAGTACTTC.

The chain combines TRBV19 with TRBJ1-4; no clear D. The CDR3 runs to 14 residues. V gave up 4 bases and J gave up 0 bases, with 6 bases separating them. The germline gives CDR1 LNHDA, CDR2 SQIVND (reference sequence). CDR3 sequence (DNA): TGTGCCAGTAGTAGAGTTGCAACTAATGAAAAACTGTTTTTT. It codes for CASSRVATNEKLFF.

The chain uses TRBV18 and TRBJ2-5; D gene ambiguous. CDR1 is KGHSH, CDR2 LQKENI, per germline. The CDR3 extends over 15 amino acids. V was pared by 3 bases and J by 1 base, with 12 bases between. This CDR3 is CASSPPSTAQETQYF. CDR3 DNA sequence: TGTGCCAGCTCACCCCCGAGCACAGCCCAAGAGACCCAGTACTTC.

This clone occurred once. The chain has TRBV6-1 and TRBJ1-5; D is unresolved. The V gene lost 2 bases and the J gene lost 2 bases, with 10 bases spanning the gap. Germline CDR1 and CDR2: MNHNS and SASEGT. The CDR3 is 15 amino acids. CDR3 DNA: TGTGCCAGCAGTGAATTAAGCGAACGCAATCAGCCCCAGCATTTT. Protein product: CASSELSERNQPQHF.

The chain has TRBV28 and TRBJ2-7; 10 bases are shared with TRBD2. The CDR3 runs to 18 residues. Trimming took 5 bases from V and 2 from J; bases not matched to a gene: 15. From germline, CDR1 is MDHEN and CDR2 SYDVKM. The CDR3 nucleotides read TGTGCCAGCAGTCCCCAGCAAGGCCTAGCGGGAGTCGCCTACGAGCAGTACTTC. Protein: CASSPQQGLAGVAYEQYF.

The chain couples TRBV29-1 to TRBJ2-2, with D maybe TRBD2 (6 bases). V was pared by 3 bases and J by 4 bases, with 15 bases between. The germline gives CDR1 SQVTM, CDR2 ANQGSEA. The CDR3 sequence is 15 residues long. The CDR3 bases are TGCAGCGTTGAGCTAGCGCGGGATCCCACCGGGGAGCTGTTTTTT. Its protein is CSVELARDPTGELFF.

The chain links TRBV7-2 to TRBJ1-3; D unresolved. Germline V CDR1 and CDR2: SGHTA, FQGNSA. This CDR3 spans 15 amino acids. V was cut by 2 bases and J by 4 bases, with 12 bases left in between. In DNA form, the CDR3 reads TGTGCCAGCAGCTTAACCTTCGGCGGGGGAAACACCATATATTTT. Amino acid sequence: CASSLTFGGGNTIYF.

The CDR3 nucleotides read TGTGCCAGCAGCTTAACCAGACTAGCGGGCTACCAAGAGACCCAGTACTTC. Residues: CASSLTRLAGYQETQYF. The rearrangement joins TRBV7-2 to TRBJ2-5; 10 bases map to TRBD2. This CDR3 comprises 17 residues. V lost 2 bases to trimming and J lost 0 bases; unmatched junction nucleotides: 6. Germline CDR1 is SGHTA and CDR2 is FQGNSA. Filled out from reference TRBV7-2 and TRBJ2-5, the complete variable domain reads GAGVSQSPSNKVTEKGKDVELRCDPISGHTALYWYRQSLGQGLEFLIYFQGNSAPDKSGLPSDRFSAERTGGSVSTLTIQRTQQEDSAVYLCASSLTRLAGYQETQYFGPGTRLLVL.

The chain carries TRBV29-1 and TRBJ1-4; 9 bases match TRBD1. The J segment lost 7 bases and the V segment lost 8 bases, leaving 11 bases of the junction unmatched. This CDR3 has 14 amino acids. Germline V gives CDR1 SQVTM, CDR2 ANQGSEA. The CDR3 nucleotides are TGCAGCTTCCACGCGACAGGGGGAAGTGAAAAACTGTTTTTT. It specifies CSFHATGGSEKLFF.

In this sample, this clone turned up a few times. The genes are TRBV15 and TRBJ2-7, with 9 positions matching TRBD2. This CDR3 is 15 amino acids long. From germline, CDR1 is LNHNV and CDR2 YYDKDF (reference sequence). V trimming: 3 bases; J trimming: 5 bases; junction bases outside the gene matches: 8. This CDR3 reads CATSSLGLAFNEQYF. The DNA of the CDR3 is TGTGCCACCAGCAGCTTGGGACTAGCTTTCAACGAGCAGTACTTC.

This clone is classed as medium-sized (0.01 to 0.1%). The chain is built from TRBV11-2 and TRBJ2-5; 8 nucleotides agree with TRBD2. Per the germline V gene, CDR1 is SGHAT and CDR2 is FQNNGV. V lost 5 bases, J lost 1 base, and 6 bases stayed unmatched. This CDR3 spans 15 amino acids. CDR3: CASSASAGAQETQYF. CDR3 nucleotides: TGTGCCAGCAGCGCCTCAGCGGGAGCCCAAGAGACCCAGTACTTC.

This clone was detected only once. The gene calls are TRBV6-5 and TRBJ2-2, with 8 bases matching TRBD1. The CDR3 is made up of 15 amino acids. Trimming took 6 bases from V and 1 from J; bases not matched to a gene: 4. CDR1 and CDR2 from the germline V gene are MNHEY and SVGAGI. The DNA of the CDR3 is TGTGCCAGCAGCCGAGGACAGGGGAACACCGGGGAGCTGTTTTTT. It yields the protein CASSRGQGNTGELFF.

The CDR3 here is CASSIGDRGIRGNQPQHF. The CDR3 bases are TGTGCCAGTAGTATAGGGGACAGGGGGATCAGGGGCAATCAGCCCCAGCATTTT. The chain employs TRBV19 and TRBJ1-5; 11 nucleotides agree with TRBD1. In germline, CDR1 is LNHDA, CDR2 SQIVND (reference sequence). With V trimmed by 1 base and J by 2 bases, 7 bases remained unmatched. The length of the CDR3 is 18 residues.

The chain joins TRBV24-1 to TRBJ2-1, with 11 bases lining up with TRBD2. This CDR3 is 17 amino acids long. Trimming at V came to 2 bases and at J to 3 bases, leaving 5 bases not matched to a gene. Germline V gene sequence: CDR1 KGHDR, CDR2 SFDVKD. The CDR3 is CATSDSASGGFYNEQFF. The CDR3 DNA is TGTGCCACCAGTGATTCGGCTAGCGGGGGGTTCTACAATGAGCAGTTCTTC.

The chain has TRBV5-4 and TRBJ2-6; no clear D gene. From germline, CDR1 is SGHNT and CDR2 YYREEE (reference sequence). The CDR3 is made up of 15 amino acids. Trimming stripped 2 bases from V and 0 bases from J, with 6 bases between. DNA of the CDR3: TGTGCCAGCAGCTTTTTAGACTCTGGGGCCAACGTCCTGACTTTC. It specifies CASSFLDSGANVLTF.